Following are 18 T cell receptor beta chains from one sample sequenced in a study of T cell changes during pregnancy in multiple sclerosis. Profiled with immunoSEQ multiplex PCR; TCRdb holds only in-frame clones, not every one. The sample consists of 45,000 to 50,000 clones, almost 95% of them appearing once. The source material was CD8+ T cells from peripheral blood mononuclear cells, sampled in the first trimester of pregnancy. These receptors originate from a female donor with multiple sclerosis, enrolled in a pregnancy study.

The chain recombines TRBV12-5 with TRBJ2-3; weak D call: TRBD1 (5 bases). The CDR3 is 16 amino acids. V shed 0 bases and J shed 8 bases, with 18 bases lying between them. The germline CDR1 and CDR2 sequences are LGHNT and FRNRAP. The CDR3, as DNA: TGTGCTAGTGGTTTGGTACGGGCTGGATCTAGGGGTACGCAGTATTTT. Translating gives CASGLVRAGSRGTQYF.

This clone was counted between two and nine times. The chain has TRBV9 and TRBJ2-2; 11 bases are a match to TRBD2. Trimming cost V 3 bases and J 4 bases; bases outside gene matches: 5. The CDR3 has 16 residues. Per germline, CDR1 SGDLS and CDR2 YYNGEE. The CDR3 sequence is CASSGSGGAGTGELFF. DNA of the CDR3: TGTGCCAGCAGCGGTAGCGGGGGGGCGGGCACCGGGGAGCTGTTTTTT.

The gene calls are TRBV7-9 and TRBJ2-7; 9 nucleotides agree with TRBD2. After removal of 0 bases from V and 3 bases from J, the junction contained 9 bases not matched to a gene. Germline lookup yields CDR1 SEHNR and CDR2 FQNEAQ (reference sequence). The CDR3 covers 17 residues. The chain's CDR3 is CASSLAPGLAGHYEQYF. The CDR3, as DNA: TGTGCCAGCAGCTTAGCCCCCGGTCTAGCGGGACACTACGAGCAGTACTTC. The full variable domain, completed using reference TRBV7-9 and TRBJ2-7, is DTGVSQNPRHKITKRGQNVTFRCDPISEHNRLYWYRQTLGQGPEFLTYFQNEAQLEKSRLLSDRFSAERPKGSFSTLEIQRTEQGDSAMYLCASSLAPGLAGHYEQYFGPGTRLTVT.

V is TRBV9 and J is TRBJ2-7, with D hard to call. Germline V gene lookup returns CDR1 SGDLS and CDR2 YYNGEE. This CDR3 contains 15 residues. The ends were cut back, 0 bases at V and 0 bases at J, with 10 bases in the middle. CDR3 coding DNA: TGTGCCAGCAGCGTAGGCACCTCCAGCTCCTACGAGCAGTACTTC. This sequence encodes CASSVGTSSSYEQYF.

This clone has just a few counts. The rearrangement links TRBV27 to TRBJ2-2, with D maybe TRBD2 (6 bases). The V end lost 2 bases, the J end lost 7 bases, and 8 bases lay between the germline ends. Germline V gene data show CDR1 as MNHEY and CDR2 as SMNVEV (reference sequence). The CDR3 contains 13 residues. The chain's CDR3 is CASSLVEGGELFF. DNA for the CDR3: TGTGCCAGCAGTTTAGTGGAGGGCGGGGAGCTGTTTTTT.

The V and J genes are TRBV4-3 and TRBJ2-7; TRBD1 matches 10 bases. The trim removed 1 base at V and 3 bases at J, leaving 3 bases unmatched. This CDR3 contains 15 residues. Germline V gene data show CDR1 as LGHNA and CDR2 as YSLEER. CDR3 amino acids: CASSQGWTGGYEQYF. DNA of the CDR3: TGCGCCAGCAGCCAAGGATGGACAGGGGGCTACGAGCAGTACTTC.

The V call is TRBV4-1, the J call TRBJ2-1, with a tentative D call TRBD2 (6 bases). This CDR3 contains 14 residues. From germline, CDR1 is MGHRA and CDR2 YSYEKL. Trimming left V 4 bases short and J 9 bases short, with 16 bases between. The CDR3, as DNA: TGCGCCAGCAGCCCCGGGAGCTCGATCGCTGAGCAGTTCTTC. Translating gives CASSPGSSIAEQFF.

This clone was picked up one time. The V call is TRBV2, the J call TRBJ2-7; D possibly corresponds to TRBD2 (6 bases). The V gene lost 5 bases and the J gene lost 2 bases, with 13 bases spanning the gap. This CDR3 spans 14 amino acids. Germline V lookup: CDR1 SNHLY, CDR2 FYNNEI. The CDR3 DNA is TGTGCCAGCAGTCCTCTAGCGTTTCCCTACGAGCAGTACTTC. Its translation: CASSPLAFPYEQYF.

V gene TRBV7-2 combines with J gene TRBJ2-7; D not certain. CDR1 SGHTA and CDR2 FQGNSA come from the germline V gene. The CDR3 length is 11 residues. Between the trimmed V and J ends, which lost 5 bases and 4 bases, there was a span of 6 bases. The CDR3 protein is CASSPGYEQYF. In DNA form, the CDR3 reads TGTGCCAGCAGCCCCGGTTACGAGCAGTACTTC.

The chain employs TRBV7-8 and TRBJ2-3, with D maybe TRBD2 (6 bases). This CDR3 region has 14 residues. The germline gives CDR1 SGHVS, CDR2 FQNEAQ. Trimming took 7 bases from V and 8 from J, leaving 19 bases between them. The CDR3 region has the DNA TGTGCCAGCAACGAAAACCGGCGGGACCTTACGCAGTATTTT. Translated: CASNENRRDLTQYF.

J is TRBJ2-7 and V is TRBV5-4; D might be TRBD1 (6 bases). V was clipped by 0 bases and J by 6 bases, with 16 bases between them. This CDR3 spans 15 amino acids. Germline V CDR1 and CDR2: SGHNT, YYREEE (reference sequence). The CDR3 sequence: CASSLAGNYRAEQYF. DNA for the CDR3: TGTGCCAGCAGCTTGGCCGGGAATTACAGGGCCGAGCAGTACTTC.

This clone was detected a few times. The chain uses TRBV7-9 and TRBJ1-1; D gene uncertain. The V end lost 4 bases, the J end lost 10 bases, and 25 bases lay between the germline ends. This CDR3 comprises 16 residues. The V gene's germline CDR1 is SEHNR and CDR2 FQNEAQ (reference sequence). The CDR3 spells CASSSVELLVERGAFF. The CDR3 DNA reads as TGTGCCAGCAGCTCGGTAGAATTGTTGGTCGAACGTGGAGCTTTCTTT.

The chain is built from TRBV27 and TRBJ1-1; 9 nucleotides agree with TRBD1. This CDR3 region has 14 residues. Germline-derived CDR1 and CDR2 are MNHEY and SMNVEV (reference sequence). The V and J ends lost 8 bases and 4 bases, in that order; junction bases with no gene match: 8. CDR3 sequence: CASLPGTGFTEAFF. CDR3 nucleotides: TGTGCCAGCCTACCCGGGACAGGGTTCACTGAAGCTTTCTTT.

The chain is built from TRBV2 and TRBJ1-2; 9 bases fit TRBD1. Germline CDR1 SNHLY, CDR2 FYNNEI. V was clipped by 6 bases and J by 4 bases; unmatched bases: 9. This CDR3 is built from 15 residues. DNA for the CDR3: TGTGCCAGCAGCAATCCGGGACAGGGCCGCTATGGCTACACCTTC. Protein product: CASSNPGQGRYGYTF. Using reference TRBV2 and TRBJ1-2 for the parts outside the CDR3, the full variable domain is EPEVTQTPSHQVTQMGQEVILRCVPISNHLYFYWYRQILGQKVEFLVSFYNNEISEKSEIFDDQFSVERPDGSNFTLKIRSTKLEDSAMYFCASSNPGQGRYGYTFGSGTRLTVV.

The chain recombines TRBV30 with TRBJ1-1, with D hard to call. Trimming left V 0 bases short and J 1 base short, with 6 bases between. CDR1 is GTSNPN and CDR2 is SVGIG in the germline V gene (reference sequence). CDR3 length: 13 amino acids. The CDR3: CAWSVDKNTEAFF. Written as DNA, the CDR3 is TGTGCCTGGAGTGTCGACAAGAACACTGAAGCTTTCTTT.

V gene TRBV25-1 combines with J gene TRBJ2-5; 9 bases fit TRBD1. The CDR3 contains 14 residues. Germline V gene sequence: CDR1 MGHDK, CDR2 SYGVNS. The trim removed 4 bases at V and 4 bases at J, leaving 4 bases unmatched. CDR3 nucleotides: TGTGCCAGCAGTGGGACAGGGGAATCAGAGACCCAGTACTTC. Translated, it gives CASSGTGESETQYF.

The gene calls are TRBV27 and TRBJ2-3, with 8 bases fitting TRBD2. Trimming cost V 4 bases and J 2 bases; bases outside gene matches: 14. The CDR3 runs 18 residues. From germline, CDR1 is MNHEY and CDR2 SMNVEV (reference sequence). The CDR3 coding sequence is TGTGCCAGCAGTTCCATGAGGGCGGGAGGCCACGTCACAGATACGCAGTATTTT. It specifies CASSSMRAGGHVTDTQYF.

This clone was found once. The DNA for the CDR3 is TGCGCCAGCAGCCAAGAGGTGGTTGAACAGGGAAGCTATGGCTACACCTTC. It specifies CASSQEVVEQGSYGYTF. The chain employs TRBV4-3 and TRBJ1-2; the D gene is possibly TRBD1 (6 bases). Per the germline V gene, CDR1 is LGHNA and CDR2 is YSLEER. V lost 0 bases and J 4 bases, leaving 18 bases between the germline ends. The CDR3 extends over 17 amino acids.